The clone carrying this TCR beta chain was detected ten times or more. The target antigen is unknown. The record originates from a study of T-cell reconstitution after alpha-beta-depleted transplantation in children. Study-wide points: Reported findings indicate that, about two months after transplant, alpha-beta T cells came from several hundred expanded clones, which were derived from non-depleted graft cells. Some patients' high day-60 TCRbeta diversity was attributed to recipient cells surviving conditioning. Most T-cell counts and diversity one year after the transplant came from T cells that were newly produced.

The junction had 21 bases not matched to a gene; V was cut back by 4 bases and J by 4 bases. The germline V gene encodes CDR1 DFQATT and CDR2 SNEGSKA (reference sequence). The CDR3 loop spans 18 amino acids. This sample's TCRbeta library carried unique molecular identifier barcodes. TCRdb analysed the PCR reads with MiXCR anew, one entry per CDR3 protein. The table shows around 190,000 distinct CDR3 sequences, with approximately 6.9% occurring only once. The source material was PBMCs, sampled before TCRalphabeta/CD19-depleted stem cell transplant. This chain uses TRBV20-1 with TRBJ1-1, with TRBD1 matching 7 bases. The TCR sequence derives from a boy under 10 years old with acute lymphoblastic leukemia, due to receive a stem cell transplant. As DNA, the CDR3 is TGCAGTGCTACAAAGGGGATGGGGGTCAGGGGGTGGAGCACTGAAGCTTTCTTT. Its protein product is CSATKGMGVRGWSTEAFF.